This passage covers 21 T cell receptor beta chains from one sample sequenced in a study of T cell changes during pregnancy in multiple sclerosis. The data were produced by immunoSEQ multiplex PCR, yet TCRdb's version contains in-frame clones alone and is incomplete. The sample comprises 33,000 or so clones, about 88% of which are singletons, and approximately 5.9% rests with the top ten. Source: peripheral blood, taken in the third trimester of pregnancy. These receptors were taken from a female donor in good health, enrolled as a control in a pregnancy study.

The CDR3 nucleotides are TGTGCCAGCGGGGGCATTCTCTCCTACAATGAGCAGTTCTTC. Translation: CASGGILSYNEQFF. The genes are TRBV27 and TRBJ2-1; a weak D match, TRBD1 (6 bases). Trimming left V 8 bases short and J 0 bases short, with 11 bases between. This CDR3 contains 14 residues. Germline values: CDR1 MNHEY, CDR2 SMNVEV (reference sequence).

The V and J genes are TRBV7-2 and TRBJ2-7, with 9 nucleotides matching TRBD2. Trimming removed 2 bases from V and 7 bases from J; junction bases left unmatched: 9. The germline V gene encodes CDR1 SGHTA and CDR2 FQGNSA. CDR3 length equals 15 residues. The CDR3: CASSLKSGGSGEQYF. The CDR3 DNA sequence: TGTGCCAGCAGCTTAAAAAGCGGGGGGTCCGGGGAGCAGTACTTC.

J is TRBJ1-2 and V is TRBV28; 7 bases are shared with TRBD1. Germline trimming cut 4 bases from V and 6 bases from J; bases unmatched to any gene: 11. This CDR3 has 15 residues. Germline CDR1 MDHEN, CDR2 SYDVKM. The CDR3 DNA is TGTGCCAGCAGTTCGAGCTGGCAGGACAGGAATGGCTACACCTTC. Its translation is CASSSSWQDRNGYTF.

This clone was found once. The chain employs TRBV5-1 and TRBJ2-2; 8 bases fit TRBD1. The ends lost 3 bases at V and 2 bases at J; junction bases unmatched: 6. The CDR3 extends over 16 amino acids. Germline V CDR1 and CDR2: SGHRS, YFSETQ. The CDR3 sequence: CASSSRTGPNTGELFF. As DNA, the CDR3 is TGCGCCAGCAGCTCCCGGACAGGGCCCAACACCGGGGAGCTGTTTTTT.

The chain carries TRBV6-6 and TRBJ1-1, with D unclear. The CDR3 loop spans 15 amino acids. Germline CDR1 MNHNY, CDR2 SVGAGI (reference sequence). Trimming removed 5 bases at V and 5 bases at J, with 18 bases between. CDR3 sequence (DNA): TGTGCCAGCAGTCGCGAGGTCTCACTAGGAACTGAAGCTTTCTTT. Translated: CASSREVSLGTEAFF.

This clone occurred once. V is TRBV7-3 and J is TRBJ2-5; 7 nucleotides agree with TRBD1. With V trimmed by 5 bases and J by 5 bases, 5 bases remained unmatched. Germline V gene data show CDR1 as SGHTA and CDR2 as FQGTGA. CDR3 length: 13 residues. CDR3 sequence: CASSPTGSETQYF. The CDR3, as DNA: TGTGCCAGCAGCCCGACAGGGTCGGAGACCCAGTACTTC.

CDR3 residues: CASSLKREVGGEQFF. The CDR3 nucleotides are TGTGCCAGCAGCTTAAAGCGGGAGGTCGGGGGTGAGCAGTTCTTC. The rearrangement uses TRBV5-4 and TRBJ2-1; 9 nucleotides align to TRBD2. Per the germline V gene, CDR1 is SGHNT and CDR2 is YYREEE (reference sequence). The CDR3 is 15 residues long. Trimming cost V 2 bases and J 9 bases; bases outside gene matches: 9.

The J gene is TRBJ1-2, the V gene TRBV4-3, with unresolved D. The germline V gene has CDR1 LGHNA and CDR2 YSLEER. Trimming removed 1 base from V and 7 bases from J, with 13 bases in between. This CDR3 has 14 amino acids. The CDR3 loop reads CASSQAPLSAGYTF. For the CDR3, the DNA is TGCGCCAGCAGCCAAGCGCCTCTCAGTGCTGGCTACACCTTC.

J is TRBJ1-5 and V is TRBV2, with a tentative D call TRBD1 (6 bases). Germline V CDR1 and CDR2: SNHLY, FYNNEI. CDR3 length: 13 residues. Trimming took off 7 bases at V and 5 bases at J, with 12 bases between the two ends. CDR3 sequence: CASMGAGYQPQHF. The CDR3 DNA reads TGTGCCAGCATGGGGGCAGGCTATCAGCCCCAGCATTTT.

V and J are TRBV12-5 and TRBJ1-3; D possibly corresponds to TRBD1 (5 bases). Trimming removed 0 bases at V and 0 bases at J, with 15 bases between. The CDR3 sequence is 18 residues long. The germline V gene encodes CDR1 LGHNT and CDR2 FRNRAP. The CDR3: CASGLVRRDRSSGNTIYF. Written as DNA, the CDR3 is TGTGCTAGTGGTTTGGTACGGAGGGACCGCAGCTCTGGAAACACCATATATTTT. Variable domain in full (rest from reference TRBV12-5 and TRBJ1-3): DARVTQTPRHKVTEMGQEVTMRCQPILGHNTVFWYRQTMMQGLELLAYFRNRAPLDDSGMPKDRFSAEMPDATLATLKIQPSEPRDSAVYFCASGLVRRDRSSGNTIYFGEGSWLTVV.

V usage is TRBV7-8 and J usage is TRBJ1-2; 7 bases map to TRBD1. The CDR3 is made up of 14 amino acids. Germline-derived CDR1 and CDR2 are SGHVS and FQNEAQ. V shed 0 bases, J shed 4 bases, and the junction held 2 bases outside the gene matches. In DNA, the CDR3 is TGTGCCAGCAGCTTAGCCGGGACAGCCTATGGCTACACCTTC. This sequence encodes CASSLAGTAYGYTF.

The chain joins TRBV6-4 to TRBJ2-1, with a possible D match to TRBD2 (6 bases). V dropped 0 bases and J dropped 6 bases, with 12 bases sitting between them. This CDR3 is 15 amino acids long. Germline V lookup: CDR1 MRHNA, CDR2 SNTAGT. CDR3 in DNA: TGTGCCAGCAGTGACTCCGGCGGGGCCTTCAATGAGCAGTTCTTC. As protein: CASSDSGGAFNEQFF.

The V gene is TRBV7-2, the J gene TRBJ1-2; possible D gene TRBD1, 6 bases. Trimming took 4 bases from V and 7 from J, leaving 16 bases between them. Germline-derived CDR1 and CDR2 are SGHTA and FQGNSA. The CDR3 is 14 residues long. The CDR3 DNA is TGTGCCAGCAGCTCTCTCGGCTACAGGGTTGGCTACACCTTC. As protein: CASSSLGYRVGYTF.

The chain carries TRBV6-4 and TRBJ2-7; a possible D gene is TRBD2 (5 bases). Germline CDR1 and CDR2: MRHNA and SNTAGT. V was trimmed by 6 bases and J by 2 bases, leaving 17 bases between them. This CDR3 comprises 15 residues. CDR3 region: CASSGSRVQPYEQYF. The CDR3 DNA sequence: TGTGCCAGCAGCGGGTCGAGGGTCCAACCCTACGAGCAGTACTTC.

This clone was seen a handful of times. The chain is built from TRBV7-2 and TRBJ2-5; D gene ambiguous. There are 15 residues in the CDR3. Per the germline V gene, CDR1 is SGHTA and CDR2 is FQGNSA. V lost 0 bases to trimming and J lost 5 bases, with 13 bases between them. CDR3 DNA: TGTGCCAGCAGCTTAGCTAGTCCTGGTCTGGAGACCCAGTACTTC. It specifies CASSLASPGLETQYF.

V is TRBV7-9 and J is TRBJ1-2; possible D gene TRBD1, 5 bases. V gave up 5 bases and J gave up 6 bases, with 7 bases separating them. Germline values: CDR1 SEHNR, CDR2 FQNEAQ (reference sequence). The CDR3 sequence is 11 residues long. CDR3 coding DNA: TGTGCCAGCAGCCTCAGGGATGGCTACACCTTC. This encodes CASSLRDGYTF.

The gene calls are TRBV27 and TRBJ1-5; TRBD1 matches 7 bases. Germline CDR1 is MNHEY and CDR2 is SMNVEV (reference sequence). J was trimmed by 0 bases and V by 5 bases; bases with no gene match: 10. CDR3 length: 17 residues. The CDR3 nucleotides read TGTGCCAGCAGTCCCAGACAGGGTTGGGTTAGCAATCAGCCCCAGCATTTT. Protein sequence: CASSPRQGWVSNQPQHF.

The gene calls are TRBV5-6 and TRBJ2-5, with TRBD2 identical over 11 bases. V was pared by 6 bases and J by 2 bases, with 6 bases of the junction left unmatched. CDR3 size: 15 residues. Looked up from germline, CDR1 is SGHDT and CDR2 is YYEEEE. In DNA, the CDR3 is TGTGCCAGCATCTCGACTAGCGGGGATCAAGAGACCCAGTACTTC. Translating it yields CASISTSGDQETQYF.

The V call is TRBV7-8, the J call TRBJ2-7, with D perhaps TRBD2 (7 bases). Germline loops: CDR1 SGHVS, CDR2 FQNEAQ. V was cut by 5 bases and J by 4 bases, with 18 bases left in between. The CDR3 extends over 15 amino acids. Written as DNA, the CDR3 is TGTGCCAGCAGCCGGACCGGCGGGGGCCGGTACGAGCAGTACTTC. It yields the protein CASSRTGGGRYEQYF.

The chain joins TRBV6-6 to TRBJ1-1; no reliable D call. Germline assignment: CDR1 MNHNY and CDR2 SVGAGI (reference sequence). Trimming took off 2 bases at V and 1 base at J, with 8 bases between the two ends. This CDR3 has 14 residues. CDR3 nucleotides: TGTGCCAGCAGTTACGGGTCGGGGAACACTGAAGCTTTCTTT. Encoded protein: CASSYGSGNTEAFF.

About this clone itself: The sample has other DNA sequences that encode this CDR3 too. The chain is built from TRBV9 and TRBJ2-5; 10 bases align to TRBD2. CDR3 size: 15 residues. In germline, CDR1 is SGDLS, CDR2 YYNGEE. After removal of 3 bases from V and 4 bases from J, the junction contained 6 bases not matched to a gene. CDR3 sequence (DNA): TGTGCCAGCAGCGCGAGCAGCGGGGGGGCAGAGACCCAGTACTTC. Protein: CASSASSGGAETQYF.